This entry lists 5 T cell receptor beta chains sequenced from one sample in a study of T cell responses to AZD1222 COVID-19 vaccine. TCRdb's copy holds only in-frame clones and misses some; the assay was immunoSEQ multiplex PCR. The profile shows about 150,000 clones, approximately 90% of them singletons. The source was peripheral blood, collected on day 0 of AZD1222 vaccination. Receptors originate from an adult in good health.

V and J are TRBV9 and TRBJ2-3; D uncertain. Germline CDR1 is SGDLS and CDR2 is YYNGEE. The CDR3 has 13 amino acids. Trimming cost V 6 bases and J 2 bases, with 10 bases left between them. CDR3 loop: CASNRANTDTQYF. The CDR3 nucleotides are TGTGCCAGCAACCGAGCGAACACAGATACGCAGTATTTT.

The V gene is TRBV6-2 or TRBV6-3, the J gene TRBJ2-7; D possibly uses TRBD1 or TRBD2 (5 bases each). V was cut by 2 bases and J by 5 bases, with 10 bases left in between. Germline lookup yields CDR1 MNHEY and CDR2 SVGEGT. The CDR3 covers 13 residues. Here the CDR3 reads CASSYGGNHEQYF. The CDR3 DNA reads TGTGCCAGCAGTTACGGGGGAAACCACGAGCAGTACTTC.

This clone occurred a few times. The chain carries TRBV7-2 and TRBJ1-2, with D possibly matching TRBD1 (6 bases). Germline loops: CDR1 SGHTA, CDR2 FQGNSA. Deletions cut 2 bases from V and 4 bases from J, with 17 bases between. There are 16 residues in the CDR3. CDR3 residues: CASSLRRQGQSYGYTF. CDR3 coding DNA: TGTGCCAGCAGCTTACGCCGGCAGGGACAAAGCTATGGCTACACCTTC.

The rearrangement uses TRBV12-3 or TRBV12-4 and TRBJ2-7, with TRBD1 identical over 10 bases. With V trimmed by 7 bases and J by 4 bases, 4 bases remained unmatched. This CDR3 is 13 amino acids long. The CDR3 DNA is TGTGCCAGCAAGACAGGGGGCTATTACGAGCAGTACTTC. Amino acids: CASKTGGYYEQYF.

The chain recombines TRBV27 with TRBJ2-5, with D unresolved. The CDR3 runs to 13 residues. Trimming cost V 4 bases and J 6 bases, with 12 bases left between them. In germline, CDR1 is MNHEY, CDR2 SMNVEV (reference sequence). CDR3 in DNA: TGTGCCAGCAGTTCGAGCGTAGGGAAGACCCAGTACTTC. Protein: CASSSSVGKTQYF.